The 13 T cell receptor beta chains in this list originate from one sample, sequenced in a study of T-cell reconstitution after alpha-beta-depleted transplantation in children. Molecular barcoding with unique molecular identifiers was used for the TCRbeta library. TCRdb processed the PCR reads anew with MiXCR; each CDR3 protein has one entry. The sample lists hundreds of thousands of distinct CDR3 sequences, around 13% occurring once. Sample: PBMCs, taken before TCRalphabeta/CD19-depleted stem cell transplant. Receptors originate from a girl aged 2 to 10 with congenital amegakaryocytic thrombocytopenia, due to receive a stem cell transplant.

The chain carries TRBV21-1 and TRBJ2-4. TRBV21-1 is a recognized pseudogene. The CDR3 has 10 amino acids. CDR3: CASSNGIQYF. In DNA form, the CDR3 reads TGTGCCAGCAGCAATGGGATTCAGTACTTC.

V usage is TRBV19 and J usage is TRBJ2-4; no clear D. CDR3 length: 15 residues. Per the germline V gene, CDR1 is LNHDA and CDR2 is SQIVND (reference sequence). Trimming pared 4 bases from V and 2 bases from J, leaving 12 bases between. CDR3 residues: CASSNQVYTKNIQYF. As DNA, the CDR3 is TGTGCCAGTAGTAATCAGGTCTATACCAAAAACATTCAGTACTTC.

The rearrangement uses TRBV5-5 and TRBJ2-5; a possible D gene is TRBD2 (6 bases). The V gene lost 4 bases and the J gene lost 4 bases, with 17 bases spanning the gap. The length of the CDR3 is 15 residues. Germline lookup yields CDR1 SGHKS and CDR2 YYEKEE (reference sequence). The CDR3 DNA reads TGTGCCAGCAGCCAGACGTACCTCGGGAGAGAGACCCAGTACTTC. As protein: CASSQTYLGRETQYF. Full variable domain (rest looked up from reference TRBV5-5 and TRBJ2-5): DAGVTQSPTHLIKTRGQQVTLRCSPISGHKSVSWYQQVLGQGPQFIFQYYEKEERGRGNFPDRFSARQFPNYSSELNVNALLLGDSALYLCASSQTYLGRETQYFGPGTRLLVL.

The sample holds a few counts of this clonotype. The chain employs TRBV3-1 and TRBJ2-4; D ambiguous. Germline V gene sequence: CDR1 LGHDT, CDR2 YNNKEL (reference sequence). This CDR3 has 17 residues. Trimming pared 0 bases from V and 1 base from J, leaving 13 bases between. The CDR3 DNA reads TGTGCCAGCAGCCAAGATCTTGCAGCCTCCGCCAAAAACATTCAGTACTTC. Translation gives CASSQDLAASAKNIQYF. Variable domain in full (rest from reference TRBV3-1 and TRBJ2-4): DTAVSQTPKYLVTQMGNDKSIKCEQNLGHDTMYWYKQDSKKFLKIMFSYNNKELIINETVPNRFSPKSPDKAHLNLHINSLELGDSAVYFCASSQDLAASAKNIQYFGAGTRLSVL.

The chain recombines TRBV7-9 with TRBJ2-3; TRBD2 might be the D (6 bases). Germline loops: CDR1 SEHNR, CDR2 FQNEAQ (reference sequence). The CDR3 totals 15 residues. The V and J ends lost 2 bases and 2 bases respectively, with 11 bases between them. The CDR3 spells CASSLRSGYTDTQYF. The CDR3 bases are TGTGCCAGCAGCTTACGTAGCGGTTACACAGATACGCAGTATTTT.

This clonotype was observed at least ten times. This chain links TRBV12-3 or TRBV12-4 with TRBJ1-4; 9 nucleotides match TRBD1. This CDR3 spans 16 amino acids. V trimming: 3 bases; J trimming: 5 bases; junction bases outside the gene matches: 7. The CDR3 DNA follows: TGTGCCAGCAGTTTCGCGGGGACAGGGCCAAATGAAAAACTGTTTTTT. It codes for CASSFAGTGPNEKLFF.

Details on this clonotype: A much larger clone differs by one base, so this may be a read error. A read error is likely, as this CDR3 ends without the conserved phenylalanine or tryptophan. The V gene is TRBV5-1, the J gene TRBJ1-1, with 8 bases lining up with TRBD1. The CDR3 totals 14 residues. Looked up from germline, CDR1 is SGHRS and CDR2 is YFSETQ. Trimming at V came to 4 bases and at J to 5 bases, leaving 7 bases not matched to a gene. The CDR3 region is CASSPGGSRTEAFL. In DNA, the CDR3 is TGCGCCAGCAGCCCAGGGGGCTCGCGGACTGAAGCTTTCCTT.

CDR3: CASSLLFSGSGDTQYF. CDR3 in DNA: TGCGCCAGCAGCTTGCTTTTTAGCGGGAGTGGTGATACGCAGTATTTT. The chain is built from TRBV5-1 and TRBJ2-3, with TRBD2 identical over 9 bases. CDR3 size: 16 residues. CDR1 SGHRS and CDR2 YFSETQ come from the germline V gene. The J segment lost 6 bases and the V segment lost 1 base, leaving 9 bases of the junction unmatched.

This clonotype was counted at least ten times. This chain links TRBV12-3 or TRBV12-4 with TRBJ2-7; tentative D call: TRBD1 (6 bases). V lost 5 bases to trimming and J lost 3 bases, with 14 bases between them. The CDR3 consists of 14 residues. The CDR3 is CASSPYLGGYEQYF. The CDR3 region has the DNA TGTGCCAGCAGTCCGTATTTAGGGGGCTACGAGCAGTACTTC.

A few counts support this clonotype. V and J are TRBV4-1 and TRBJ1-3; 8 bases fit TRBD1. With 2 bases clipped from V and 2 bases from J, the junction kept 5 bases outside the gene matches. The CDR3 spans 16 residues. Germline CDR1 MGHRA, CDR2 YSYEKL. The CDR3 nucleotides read TGCGCCAGCAGCCAATTTCAGACAGGGGCTGGAAACACCATATATTTT. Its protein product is CASSQFQTGAGNTIYF.

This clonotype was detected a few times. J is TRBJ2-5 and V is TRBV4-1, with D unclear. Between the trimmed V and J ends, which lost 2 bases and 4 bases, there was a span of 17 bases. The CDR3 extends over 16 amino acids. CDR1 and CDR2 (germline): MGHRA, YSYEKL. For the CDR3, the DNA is TGCGCCAGCAGCCAAAACACCATCAGCCGAGGAGAGACCCAGTACTTC. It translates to CASSQNTISRGETQYF.

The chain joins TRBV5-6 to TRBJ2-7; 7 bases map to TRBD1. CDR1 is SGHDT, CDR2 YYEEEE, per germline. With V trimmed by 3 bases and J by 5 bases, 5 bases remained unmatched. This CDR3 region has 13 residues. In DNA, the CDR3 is TGTGCCAGCAGCTATACGGACAGGCACGAGCAGTACTTC. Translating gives CASSYTDRHEQYF.

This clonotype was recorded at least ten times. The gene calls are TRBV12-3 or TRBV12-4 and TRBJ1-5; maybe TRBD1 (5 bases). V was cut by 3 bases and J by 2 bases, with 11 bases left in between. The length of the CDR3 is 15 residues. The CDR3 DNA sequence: TGTGCCAGCAGTTTCCGGGGGACTGGCAATCAGCCCCAGCATTTT. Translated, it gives CASSFRGTGNQPQHF.